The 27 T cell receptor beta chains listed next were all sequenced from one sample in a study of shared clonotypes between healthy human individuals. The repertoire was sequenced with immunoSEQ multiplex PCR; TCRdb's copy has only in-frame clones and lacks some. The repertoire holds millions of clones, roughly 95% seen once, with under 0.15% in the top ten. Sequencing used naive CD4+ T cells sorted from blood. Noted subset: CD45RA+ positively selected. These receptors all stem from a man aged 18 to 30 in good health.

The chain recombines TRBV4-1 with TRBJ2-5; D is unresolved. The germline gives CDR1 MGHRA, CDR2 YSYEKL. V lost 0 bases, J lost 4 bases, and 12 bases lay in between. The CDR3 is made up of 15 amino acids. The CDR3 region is CASSQDRSPGETQYF. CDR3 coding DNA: TGCGCCAGCAGCCAAGATAGATCCCCTGGAGAGACCCAGTACTTC.

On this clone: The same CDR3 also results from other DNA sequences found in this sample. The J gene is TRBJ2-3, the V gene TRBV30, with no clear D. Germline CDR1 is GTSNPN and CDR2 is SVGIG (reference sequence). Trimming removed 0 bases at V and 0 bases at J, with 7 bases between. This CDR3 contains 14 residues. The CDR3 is CAWSVGLSTDTQYF. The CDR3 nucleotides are TGTGCCTGGAGTGTAGGTCTCAGCACAGATACGCAGTATTTT. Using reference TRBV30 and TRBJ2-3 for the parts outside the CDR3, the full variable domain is SQTIHQWPATLVQPVGSPLSLECTVEGTSNPNLYWYRQAAGRGLQLLFYSVGIGQISSEVPQNLSASRPQDRQFILSSKKLLLSDSGFYLCAWSVGLSTDTQYFGPGTRLTVL.

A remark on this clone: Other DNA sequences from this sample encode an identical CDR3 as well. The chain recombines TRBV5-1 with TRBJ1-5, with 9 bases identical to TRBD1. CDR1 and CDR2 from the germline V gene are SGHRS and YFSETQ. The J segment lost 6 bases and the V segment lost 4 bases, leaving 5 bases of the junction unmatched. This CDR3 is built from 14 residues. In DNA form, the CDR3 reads TGCGCCAGCAGCCCACAGGGGGCCGGTCAGCCCCAGCATTTT. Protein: CASSPQGAGQPQHF.

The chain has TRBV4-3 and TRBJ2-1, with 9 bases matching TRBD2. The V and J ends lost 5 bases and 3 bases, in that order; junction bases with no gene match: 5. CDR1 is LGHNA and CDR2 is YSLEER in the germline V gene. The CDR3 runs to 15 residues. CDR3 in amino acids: CASSAVSGSYNEQFF. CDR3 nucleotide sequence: TGCGCCAGCAGCGCCGTTAGCGGGAGCTACAATGAGCAGTTCTTC.

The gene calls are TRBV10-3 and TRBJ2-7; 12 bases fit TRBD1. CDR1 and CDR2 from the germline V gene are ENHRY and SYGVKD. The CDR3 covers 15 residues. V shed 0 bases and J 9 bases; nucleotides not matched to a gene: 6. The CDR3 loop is CAISESAGQGARQYF. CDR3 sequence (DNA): TGTGCCATCAGTGAGTCCGCGGGACAGGGGGCGCGGCAGTACTTC.

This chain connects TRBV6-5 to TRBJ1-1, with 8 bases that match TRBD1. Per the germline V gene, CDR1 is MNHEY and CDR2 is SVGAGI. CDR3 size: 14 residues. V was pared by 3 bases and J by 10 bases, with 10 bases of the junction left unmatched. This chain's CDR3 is CASSYQGTGGSAFF. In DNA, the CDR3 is TGTGCCAGCAGTTATCAAGGGACAGGAGGTTCAGCTTTCTTT.

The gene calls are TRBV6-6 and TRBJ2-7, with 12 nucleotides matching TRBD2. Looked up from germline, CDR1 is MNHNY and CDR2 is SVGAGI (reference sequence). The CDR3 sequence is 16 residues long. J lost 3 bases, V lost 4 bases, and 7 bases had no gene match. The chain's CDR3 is CASSSPLTSGGYEQYF. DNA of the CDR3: TGTGCCAGCAGTTCCCCCCTGACTAGCGGGGGCTACGAGCAGTACTTC.

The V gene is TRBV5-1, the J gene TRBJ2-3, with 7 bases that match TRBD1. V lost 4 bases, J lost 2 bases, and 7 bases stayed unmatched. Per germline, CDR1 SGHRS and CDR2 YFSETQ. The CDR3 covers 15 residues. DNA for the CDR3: TGCGCCAGCAGCATCGGGACAGCTAACACAGATACGCAGTATTTT. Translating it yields CASSIGTANTDTQYF.

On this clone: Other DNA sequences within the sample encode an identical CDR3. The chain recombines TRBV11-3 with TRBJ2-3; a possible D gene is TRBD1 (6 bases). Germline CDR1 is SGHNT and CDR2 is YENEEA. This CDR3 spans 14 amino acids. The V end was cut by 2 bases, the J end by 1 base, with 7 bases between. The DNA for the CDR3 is TGTGCCAGCAGCTTACGACAGGGCACAGATACGCAGTATTTT. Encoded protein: CASSLRQGTDTQYF. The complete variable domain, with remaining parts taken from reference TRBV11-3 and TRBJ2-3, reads EAGVVQSPRYKIIEKKQPVAFWCNPISGHNTLYWYLQNLGQGPELLIRYENEEAVDDSQLPKDRFSAERLKGVDSTLKIQPAELGDSAVYLCASSLRQGTDTQYFGPGTRLTVL.

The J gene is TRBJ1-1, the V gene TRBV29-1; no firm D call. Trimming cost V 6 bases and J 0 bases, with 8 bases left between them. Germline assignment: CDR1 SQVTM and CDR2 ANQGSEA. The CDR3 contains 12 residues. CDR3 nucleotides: TGCAGCGTCTCTGCCCTGAACACTGAAGCTTTCTTT. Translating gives CSVSALNTEAFF.

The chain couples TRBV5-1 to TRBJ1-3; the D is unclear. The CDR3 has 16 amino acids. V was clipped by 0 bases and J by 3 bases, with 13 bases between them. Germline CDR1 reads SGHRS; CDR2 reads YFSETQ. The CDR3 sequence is CASSLAGALGGNTIYF. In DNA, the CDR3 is TGCGCCAGCAGCTTGGCCGGCGCCCTTGGTGGAAACACCATATATTTT. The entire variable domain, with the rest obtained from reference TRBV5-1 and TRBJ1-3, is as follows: KAGVTQTPRYLIKTRGQQVTLSCSPISGHRSVSWYQQTPGQGLQFLFEYFSETQRNKGNFPGRFSGRQFSNSRSEMNVSTLELGDSALYLCASSLAGALGGNTIYFGEGSWLTVV.

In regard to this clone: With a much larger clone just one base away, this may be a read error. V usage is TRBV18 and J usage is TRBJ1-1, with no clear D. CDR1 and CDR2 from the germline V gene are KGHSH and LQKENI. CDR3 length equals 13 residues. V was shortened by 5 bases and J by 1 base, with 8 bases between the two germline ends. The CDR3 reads CASSGQENTEAFF. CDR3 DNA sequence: TGTGCCAGCTCAGGGCAGGAGAACACTGAAGCTTTCTTT.

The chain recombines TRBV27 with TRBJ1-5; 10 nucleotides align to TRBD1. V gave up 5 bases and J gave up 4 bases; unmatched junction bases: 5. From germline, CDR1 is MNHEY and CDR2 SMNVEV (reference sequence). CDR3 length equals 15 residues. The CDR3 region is CASSAGTGANQPQHF. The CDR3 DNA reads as TGTGCCAGCAGTGCCGGGACAGGGGCAAATCAGCCCCAGCATTTT.

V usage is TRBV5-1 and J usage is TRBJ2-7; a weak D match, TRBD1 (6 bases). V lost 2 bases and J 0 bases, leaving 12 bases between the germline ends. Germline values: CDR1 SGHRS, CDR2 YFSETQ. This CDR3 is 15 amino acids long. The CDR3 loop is CASSLVQGLSYEQYF. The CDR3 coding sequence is TGCGCCAGCAGCTTAGTACAGGGCCTCTCCTACGAGCAGTACTTC.

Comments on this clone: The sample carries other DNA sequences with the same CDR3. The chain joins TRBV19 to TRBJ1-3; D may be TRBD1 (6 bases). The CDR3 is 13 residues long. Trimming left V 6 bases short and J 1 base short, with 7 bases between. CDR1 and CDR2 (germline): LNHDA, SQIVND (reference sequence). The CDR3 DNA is TGTGCCAGTAGCAGGGGTTCTGGAAACACCATATATTTT. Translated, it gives CASSRGSGNTIYF.

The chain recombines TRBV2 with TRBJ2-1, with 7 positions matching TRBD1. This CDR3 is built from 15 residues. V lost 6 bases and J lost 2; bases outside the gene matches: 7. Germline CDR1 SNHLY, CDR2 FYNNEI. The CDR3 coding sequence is TGTGCCAGCAGCGGTACAGGGGCCCCCTACAATGAGCAGTTCTTC. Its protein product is CASSGTGAPYNEQFF.

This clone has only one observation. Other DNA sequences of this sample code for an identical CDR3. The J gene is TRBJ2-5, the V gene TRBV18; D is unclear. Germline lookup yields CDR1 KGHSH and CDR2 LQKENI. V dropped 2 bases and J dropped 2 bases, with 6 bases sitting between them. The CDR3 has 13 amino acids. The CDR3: CASSPGQQETQYF. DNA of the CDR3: TGTGCCAGCTCACCAGGTCAACAAGAGACCCAGTACTTC.

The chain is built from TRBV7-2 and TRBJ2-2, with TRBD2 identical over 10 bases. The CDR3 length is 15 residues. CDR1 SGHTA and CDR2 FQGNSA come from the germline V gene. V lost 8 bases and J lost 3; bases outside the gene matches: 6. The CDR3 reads CASSQGLADTGELFF. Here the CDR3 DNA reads TGTGCCAGCTCACAAGGACTAGCGGACACCGGGGAGCTGTTTTTT.

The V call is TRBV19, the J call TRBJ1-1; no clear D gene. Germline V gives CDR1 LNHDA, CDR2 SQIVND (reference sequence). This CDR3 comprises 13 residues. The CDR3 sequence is CASQPRKNTEAFF. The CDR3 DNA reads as TGTGCTTCACAGCCTCGAAAGAACACTGAAGCTTTCTTT.

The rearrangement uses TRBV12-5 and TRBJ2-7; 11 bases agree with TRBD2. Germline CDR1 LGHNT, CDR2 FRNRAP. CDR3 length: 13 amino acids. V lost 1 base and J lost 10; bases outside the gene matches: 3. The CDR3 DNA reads TGTGCTAGTGGTTTGGCTCGACTAGCGGGACAGTACTTC. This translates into CASGLARLAGQYF.

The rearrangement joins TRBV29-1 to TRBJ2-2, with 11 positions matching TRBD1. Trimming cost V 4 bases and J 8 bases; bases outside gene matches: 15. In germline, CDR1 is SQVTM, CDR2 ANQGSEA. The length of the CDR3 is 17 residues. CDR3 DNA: TGCAGCGTTGTTCCGCACCCCCGGACAGGGGGCTTGGGGGAGCTGTTTTTT. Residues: CSVVPHPRTGGLGELFF.

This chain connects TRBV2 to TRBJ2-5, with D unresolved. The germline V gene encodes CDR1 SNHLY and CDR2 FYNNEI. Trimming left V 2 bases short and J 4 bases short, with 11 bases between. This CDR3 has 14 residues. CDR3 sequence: CASSERWIRETQYF. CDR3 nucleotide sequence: TGTGCCAGCAGTGAAAGATGGATAAGAGAGACCCAGTACTTC.

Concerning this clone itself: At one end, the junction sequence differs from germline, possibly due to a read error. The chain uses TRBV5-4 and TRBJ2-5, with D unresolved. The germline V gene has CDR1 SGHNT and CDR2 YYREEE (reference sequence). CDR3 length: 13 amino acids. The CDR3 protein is CASSQDLTEIQYF. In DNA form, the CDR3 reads TGTGCCAGCAGCCAAGACCTGACGGAGATCCAGTACTTC.

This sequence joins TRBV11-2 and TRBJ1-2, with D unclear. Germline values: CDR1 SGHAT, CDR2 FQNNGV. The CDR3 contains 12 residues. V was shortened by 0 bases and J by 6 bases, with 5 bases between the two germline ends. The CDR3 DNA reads TGTGCCAGCAGCTTAGATGGGAATGGCTACACCTTC. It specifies CASSLDGNGYTF.

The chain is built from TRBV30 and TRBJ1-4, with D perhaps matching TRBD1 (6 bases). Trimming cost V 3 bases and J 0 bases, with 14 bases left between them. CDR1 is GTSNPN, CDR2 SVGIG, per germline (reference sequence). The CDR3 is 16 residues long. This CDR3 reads CAWRRGTTATNEKLFF. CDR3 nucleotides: TGTGCCTGGAGGAGGGGGACCACAGCAACTAATGAAAAACTGTTTTTT.

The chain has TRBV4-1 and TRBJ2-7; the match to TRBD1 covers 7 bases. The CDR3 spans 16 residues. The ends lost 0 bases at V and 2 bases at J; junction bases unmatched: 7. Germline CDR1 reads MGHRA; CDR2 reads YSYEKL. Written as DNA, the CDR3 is TGCGCCAGCAGCCAAGACCCGACAGGGCTAACCTACGAGCAGTACTTC. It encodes CASSQDPTGLTYEQYF.

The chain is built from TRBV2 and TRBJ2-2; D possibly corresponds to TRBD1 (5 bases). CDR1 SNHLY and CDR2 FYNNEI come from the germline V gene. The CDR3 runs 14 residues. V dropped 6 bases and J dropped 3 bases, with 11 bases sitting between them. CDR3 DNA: TGTGCCAGCAGAGTTACAGGAGACACCGGGGAGCTGTTTTTT. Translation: CASRVTGDTGELFF.